Listed here are 9 T cell receptor beta chains from one sample, sequenced in a study of shared clonotypes between healthy human individuals. The protocol was immunoSEQ multiplex PCR, while the TCRdb copy is restricted to in-frame clones and leaves out a portion. The data hold 1.5 million to 1.9 million clones, with around 98% observed a single time. The sequenced sample was naive CD4+ T cells sorted from blood. Subset reported: CD45RA+ positively selected. The source of these receptors is a man aged 25-45 years in good health.

A single count supports this clone. J is TRBJ1-1 and V is TRBV7-8, with TRBD1 identical over 8 bases. Germline values: CDR1 SGHVS, CDR2 FQNEAQ. The CDR3 sequence is 13 residues long. With 7 bases clipped from V and 5 bases from J, the junction kept 6 bases outside the gene matches. The CDR3 bases are TGTGCCAGCACCACGAGACAGGGGACTGAAGCTTTCTTT. It translates to CASTTRQGTEAFF.

The chain has TRBV11-2 and TRBJ1-1; D unclear. Germline values: CDR1 SGHAT, CDR2 FQNNGV. Trimming took off 1 base at V and 0 bases at J, with 12 bases between the two ends. The CDR3 is 16 residues long. In DNA, the CDR3 is TGTGCCAGCAGCTTAGCCAAGATATATTTGAACACTGAAGCTTTCTTT. Protein product: CASSLAKIYLNTEAFF.

The CDR3 bases are TGTGCCAGCAGTGTCACAGGGGGTCGGACTGAAGCTTTCTTT. Translating gives CASSVTGGRTEAFF. The rearrangement uses TRBV28 and TRBJ1-1, with 8 positions matching TRBD1. V was clipped by 5 bases and J by 5 bases; unmatched bases: 7. CDR1 is MDHEN, CDR2 SYDVKM, per germline. The CDR3 consists of 14 residues.

V gene TRBV19 combines with J gene TRBJ2-1, with D possibly being TRBD1 (7 bases). Looked up from germline, CDR1 is LNHDA and CDR2 is SQIVND (reference sequence). The ends were cut back, 10 bases at V and 3 bases at J, with 16 bases in the middle. This CDR3 spans 14 amino acids. The CDR3 loop reads CATRRDSDYNEQFF. In nucleotides, the CDR3 is TGTGCCACCAGGCGGGACAGTGACTACAATGAGCAGTTCTTC.

This clone was seen a single time. The genes are TRBV11-2 and TRBJ2-1, with a tentative D call TRBD2 (6 bases). Germline V gene lookup returns CDR1 SGHAT and CDR2 FQNNGV. Trimming took 6 bases from V and 9 from J, leaving 21 bases between them. The CDR3 has 15 residues. In nucleotides, the CDR3 is TGTGCCAGCAGAAGACTAGAGCGCCTTCTTGGTGAGCAGTTCTTC. Translating gives CASRRLERLLGEQFF.

The rearrangement links TRBV5-1 to TRBJ2-1, with TRBD1 matching 8 bases. The length of the CDR3 is 15 residues. J lost 6 bases, V lost 1 base, and 6 bases had no gene match. CDR1 and CDR2 (germline): SGHRS, YFSETQ. The chain's CDR3 is CASSLLDRGSNEQFF. CDR3 nucleotide sequence: TGCGCCAGCAGCTTGCTTGACAGGGGATCCAATGAGCAGTTCTTC. Full variable domain (outside the CDR3, taken from reference TRBV5-1 and TRBJ2-1): KAGVTQTPRYLIKTRGQQVTLSCSPISGHRSVSWYQQTPGQGLQFLFEYFSETQRNKGNFPGRFSGRQFSNSRSEMNVSTLELGDSALYLCASSLLDRGSNEQFFGPGTRLTVL.

Regarding this clone: Other DNA sequences within the sample encode an identical CDR3. V usage is TRBV6-5 and J usage is TRBJ2-5, with 10 bases identical to TRBD2. With 2 bases clipped from V and 3 bases from J, the junction kept 0 bases outside the gene matches. Germline loops: CDR1 MNHEY, CDR2 SVGAGI. The CDR3 runs 14 residues. CDR3 nucleotides: TGTGCCAGCAGTTACCTAGCGGGAGAAGAGACCCAGTACTTC. Translating gives CASSYLAGEETQYF.

V gene TRBV28 combines with J gene TRBJ2-1; the match to TRBD1 covers 11 bases. Losses at the gene ends were 7 bases for V and 3 bases for J; bases not matched to a gene: 5. The germline V gene encodes CDR1 MDHEN and CDR2 SYDVKM. The CDR3 is 15 residues long. CDR3 loop: CASNTGTGGYNEQFF. As DNA, the CDR3 is TGTGCCAGCAATACCGGGACAGGGGGCTACAATGAGCAGTTCTTC.

V and J are TRBV5-1 and TRBJ2-1, with TRBD1 identical over 9 bases. V lost 3 bases, J lost 4 bases, and 8 bases stayed unmatched. This CDR3 region has 16 residues. CDR1 and CDR2 (germline): SGHRS, YFSETQ. CDR3 region: CASSSKPGQGYNEQFF. As DNA, the CDR3 is TGCGCCAGCAGCTCAAAACCGGGACAGGGTTACAATGAGCAGTTCTTC. Full variable domain (outside the CDR3, taken from reference TRBV5-1 and TRBJ2-1): KAGVTQTPRYLIKTRGQQVTLSCSPISGHRSVSWYQQTPGQGLQFLFEYFSETQRNKGNFPGRFSGRQFSNSRSEMNVSTLELGDSALYLCASSSKPGQGYNEQFFGPGTRLTVL.